This T cell receptor (beta chain) was found in a study of neoadjuvant anti-PD-1 for oral cavity cancer. In its sample, this clone was seen once. Patients had HPV-negative, locally advanced oral cavity squamous cell carcinoma. V lost 5 bases, J lost 3 bases, and 7 bases stayed unmatched. Germline assignment: CDR1 SQVTM and CDR2 ANQGSEA. This CDR3 region has 14 residues. The data were produced by immunoSEQ multiplex PCR, yet TCRdb's version contains in-frame clones alone and is incomplete. The sample has 11,000 to 15,000 clones, about two thirds seen once. The chain couples TRBV29-1 to TRBJ1-2; 9 nucleotides align to TRBD1. The source is a person aged 35 to 85 with oral cavity squamous cell carcinoma. Specimen: PBMCs, collected before nivolumab (anti-PD-1) treatment. The CDR3 is CSVWTGEADYGYTF. CDR3 nucleotide sequence: TGCAGCGTTTGGACAGGGGAGGCGGACTATGGCTACACCTTC.